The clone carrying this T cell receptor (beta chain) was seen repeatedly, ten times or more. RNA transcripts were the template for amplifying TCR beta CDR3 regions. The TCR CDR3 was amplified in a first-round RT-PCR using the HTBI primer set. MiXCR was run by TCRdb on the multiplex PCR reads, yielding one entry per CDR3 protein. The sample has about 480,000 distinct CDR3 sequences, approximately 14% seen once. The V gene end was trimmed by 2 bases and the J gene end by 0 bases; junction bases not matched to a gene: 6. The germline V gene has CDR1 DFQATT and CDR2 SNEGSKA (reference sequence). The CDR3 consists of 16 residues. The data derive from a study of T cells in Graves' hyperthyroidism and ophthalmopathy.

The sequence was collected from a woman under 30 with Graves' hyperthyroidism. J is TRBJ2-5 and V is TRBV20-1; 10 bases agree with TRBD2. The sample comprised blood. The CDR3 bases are TGCAGTGCTAGATTCCCGACTAGCGGGTACCAAGAGACCCAGTACTTC. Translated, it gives CSARFPTSGYQETQYF.